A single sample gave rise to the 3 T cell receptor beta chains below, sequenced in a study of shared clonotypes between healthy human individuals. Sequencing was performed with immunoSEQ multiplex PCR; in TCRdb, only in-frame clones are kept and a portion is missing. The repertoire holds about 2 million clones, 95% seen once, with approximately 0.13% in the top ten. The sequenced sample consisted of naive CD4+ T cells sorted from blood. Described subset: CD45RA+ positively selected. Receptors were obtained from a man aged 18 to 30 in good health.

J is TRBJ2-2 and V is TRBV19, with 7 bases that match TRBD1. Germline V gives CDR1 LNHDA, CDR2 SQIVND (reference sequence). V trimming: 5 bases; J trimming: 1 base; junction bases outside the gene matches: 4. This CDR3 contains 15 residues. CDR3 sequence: CASSARGLNTGELFF. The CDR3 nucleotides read TGTGCCAGTAGTGCCAGGGGGTTGAACACCGGGGAGCTGTTTTTT.

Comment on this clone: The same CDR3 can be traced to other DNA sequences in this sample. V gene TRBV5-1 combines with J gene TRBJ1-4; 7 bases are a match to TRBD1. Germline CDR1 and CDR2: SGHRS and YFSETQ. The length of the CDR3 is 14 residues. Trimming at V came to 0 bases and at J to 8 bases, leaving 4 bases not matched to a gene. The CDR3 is CASSLGGGDEKLFF. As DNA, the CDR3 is TGCGCCAGCAGCTTGGGAGGGGGCGACGAAAAACTGTTTTTT.

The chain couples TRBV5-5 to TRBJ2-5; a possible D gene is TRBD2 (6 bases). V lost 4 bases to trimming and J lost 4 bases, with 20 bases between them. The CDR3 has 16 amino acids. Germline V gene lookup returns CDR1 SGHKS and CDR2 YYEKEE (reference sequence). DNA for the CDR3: TGTGCCAGCAGCCTGGAGGGGCCCAACCTCGGAGAGACCCAGTACTTC. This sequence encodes CASSLEGPNLGETQYF.